This T cell receptor (beta chain) was documented in a study of OX40 agonist ivuxolimab in advanced cancers. Of note for this clone: Its antigen is undetermined.

Whole-study findings and limits: Antigen specificity of clonally expanded peripheral T cells was not established. Blood T cells, both CD4+ and CD8+, expanded clonally by week 6 at 0.1 to 3.0 mg/kg. Expansion of clones was among the lowest in partial responders at 0.1-3.0 mg/kg.

The CDR3 has 15 amino acids. Germline CDR1 and CDR2: SGHVS and FNYEAQ. V was clipped by 5 bases and J by 2 bases, with 15 bases between them. Sequencing was performed with immunoSEQ multiplex PCR; in TCRdb, only in-frame clones are kept and a portion is missing. The table includes about 70,000 clones, around nine tenths detected once. V usage is TRBV7-6 and J usage is TRBJ2-5; TRBD2 might be the D (7 bases). This specimen consisted of CD4+ or CD8+ T cells sorted from blood, obtained in a trial of the OX40 agonist ivuxolimab. The origin of this receptor is an adult with an advanced solid tumor such as melanoma, head and neck, liver or kidney cancer. In DNA form, the CDR3 reads TGTGCCAGCAGCCCCCTAGGGGGGGGACAAGAGACCCAGTACTTC. It yields the protein CASSPLGGGQETQYF.